The clone carrying this T cell receptor (beta chain) was seen once. Its antigen is currently unknown. The record originates from a study of T cell responses to AZD1222 COVID-19 vaccine. Study findings and constraints: Unmutated variant regions are reportedly the target of nearly half of TCRs that are spike-specific. Recipients of AZD1222 seropositive at baseline numbered only five or six.

The data were produced by immunoSEQ multiplex PCR, yet TCRdb's version contains in-frame clones alone and is incomplete. The profile shows tens of thousands of clones, roughly 84% of them singletons. The receptor's source is an adult in good health. This material consisted of peripheral blood, taken on day 0 of AZD1222 vaccination.

The CDR3 protein is CASSIRGPFPSSYSNQPQHF. As DNA, the CDR3 is TGTGCCAGTAGTATAAGGGGACCCTTTCCCAGCTCCTATAGCAATCAGCCCCAGCATTTT. V gene TRBV19 combines with J gene TRBJ1-5; possibly TRBD1 for D (5 bases). Deletions cut 2 bases from V and 0 bases from J, with 23 bases between. The CDR3 is 20 residues long. The germline V gene encodes CDR1 LNHDA and CDR2 SQIVND (reference sequence).